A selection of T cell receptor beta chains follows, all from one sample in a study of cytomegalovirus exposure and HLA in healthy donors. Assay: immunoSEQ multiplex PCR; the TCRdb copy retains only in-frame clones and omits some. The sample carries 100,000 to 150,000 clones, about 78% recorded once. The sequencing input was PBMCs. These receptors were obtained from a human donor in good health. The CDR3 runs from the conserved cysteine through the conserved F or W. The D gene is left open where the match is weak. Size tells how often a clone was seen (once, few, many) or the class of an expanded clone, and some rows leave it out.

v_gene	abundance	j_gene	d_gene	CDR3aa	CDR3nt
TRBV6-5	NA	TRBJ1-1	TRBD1	CASSPQGQGEAFF	TGTGCCAGCAGCCCACAAGGACAGGGCGAAGCTTTCTTT
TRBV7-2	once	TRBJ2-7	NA	CASSLAGGGPYEQYF	TGTGCCAGCAGCTTAGCCGGAGGGGGCCCCTACGAGCAGTACTTC
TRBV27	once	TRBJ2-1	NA	CASSLISGLGLDEQFF	TGTGCCAGCAGTTTAATCAGCGGGTTGGGGTTGGATGAGCAGTTCTTC
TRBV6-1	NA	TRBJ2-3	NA	CAGGIDTQYF	TGTGCCGGCGGTATAGATACGCAGTATTTT
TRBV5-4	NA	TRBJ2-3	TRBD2	CASRPQWASGGGTDTQYF	TGTGCCAGCAGACCCCAATGGGCCAGCGGGGGGGGCACAGATACGCAGTATTTT
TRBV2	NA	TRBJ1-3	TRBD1	CASRVDRVSGNTIYF	TGTGCCAGCAGAGTTGACAGGGTCTCTGGAAACACCATATATTTT
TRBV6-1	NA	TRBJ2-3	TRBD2	CASSGLAGSPDTQYF	TGTGCCAGCAGTGGTCTAGCGGGGAGCCCAGATACGCAGTATTTT
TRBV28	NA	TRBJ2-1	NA	CASSPPVVREQFF	TGTGCCAGCAGTCCCCCGGTGGTACGGGAGCAGTTCTTC
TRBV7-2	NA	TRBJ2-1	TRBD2	CASSAPSGTTRSSYNEQFF	TGTGCCAGCAGCGCACCAAGCGGGACTACCCGTAGCTCCTACAATGAGCAGTTCTTC
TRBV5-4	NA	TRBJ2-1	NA	CASSLGGGSYNEQFF	TGTGCCAGCAGCTTGGGGGGAGGCTCCTACAATGAGCAGTTCTTC
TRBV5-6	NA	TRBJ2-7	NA	CASSPQLGAEQYF	TGTGCCAGCAGCCCCCAGCTGGGCGCCGAGCAGTACTTC
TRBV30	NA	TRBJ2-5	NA	CAWSVGLVGSGTQYF	TGTGCCTGGAGTGTCGGGCTAGTAGGGAGCGGGACCCAGTACTTC
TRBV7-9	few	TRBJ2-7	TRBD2	CASSLGLAVEQYF	TGTGCCAGCAGCTTAGGACTAGCGGTTGAGCAGTACTTC
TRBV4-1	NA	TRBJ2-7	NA	CASSQGQAFTYEQYF	TGCGCCAGCAGCCAAGGACAGGCCTTTACCTACGAGCAGTACTTC
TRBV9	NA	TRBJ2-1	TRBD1	CASSVVDRGYEQFF	TGTGCCAGCAGCGTAGTCGACAGGGGCTATGAGCAGTTCTTC
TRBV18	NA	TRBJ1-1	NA	CASSPEGPNTEAFF	TGTGCCAGCTCACCGGAGGGGCCGAACACTGAAGCTTTCTTT
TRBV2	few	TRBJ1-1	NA	CASSESRGEATEAFF	TGTGCCAGCAGTGAATCCCGCGGGGAAGCGACTGAAGCTTTCTTT
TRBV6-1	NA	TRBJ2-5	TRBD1	CASSGQGEETQYF	TGTGCCAGCAGTGGGCAGGGGGAAGAGACCCAGTACTTC
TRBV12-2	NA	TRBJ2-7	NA	CASRLVPSALVFSYEQYF	TGTGCAAGTCGCTTAGTGCCCTCAGCGCTAGTCTTCTCCTACGAGCAGTACTTC
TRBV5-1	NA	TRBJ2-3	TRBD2	CASSLLAGGTDTQYF	TGCGCCAGCAGCTTGCTAGCGGGAGGCACAGATACGCAGTATTTT
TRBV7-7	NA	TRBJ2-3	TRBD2	CASSLGLAADTQYF	TGTGCCAGCAGCCTAGGACTAGCCGCAGATACGCAGTATTTT
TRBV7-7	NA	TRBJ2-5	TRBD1	CASSLVGTGQETQYF	TGTGCCAGCAGCTTAGTAGGGACAGGCCAAGAGACCCAGTACTTC
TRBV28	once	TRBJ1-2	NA	CASSFSQSNGYTF	TGTGCCAGCAGTTTTAGCCAATCCAATGGCTACACCTTC
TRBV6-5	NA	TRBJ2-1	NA	CASSYLRGQIQNEQFF	TGTGCCAGCAGTTACTTGCGGGGGCAAATACAAAATGAGCAGTTCTTC
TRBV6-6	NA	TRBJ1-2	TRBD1	CASSYQGADGYTF	TGTGCCAGCAGTTACCAGGGGGCGGATGGCTACACCTTC